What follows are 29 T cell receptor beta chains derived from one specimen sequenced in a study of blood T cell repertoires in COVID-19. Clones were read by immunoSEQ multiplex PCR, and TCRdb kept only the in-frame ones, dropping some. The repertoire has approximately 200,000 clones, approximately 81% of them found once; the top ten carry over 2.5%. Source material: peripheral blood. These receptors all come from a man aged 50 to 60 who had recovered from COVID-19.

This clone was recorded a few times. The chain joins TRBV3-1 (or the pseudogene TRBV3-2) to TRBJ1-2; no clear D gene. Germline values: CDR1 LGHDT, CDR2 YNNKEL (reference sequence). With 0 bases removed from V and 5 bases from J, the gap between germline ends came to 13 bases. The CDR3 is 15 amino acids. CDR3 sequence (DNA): TGTGCCAGCAGCCAAGATCTTGGACTGGGGTATGGCTACACCTTC. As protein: CASSQDLGLGYGYTF.

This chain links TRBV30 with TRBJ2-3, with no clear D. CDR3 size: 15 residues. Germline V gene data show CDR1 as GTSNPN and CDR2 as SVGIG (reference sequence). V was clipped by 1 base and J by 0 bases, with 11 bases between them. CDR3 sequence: CAWSEQHASTDTQYF. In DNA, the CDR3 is TGTGCCTGGAGTGAACAGCACGCTAGCACAGATACGCAGTATTTT.

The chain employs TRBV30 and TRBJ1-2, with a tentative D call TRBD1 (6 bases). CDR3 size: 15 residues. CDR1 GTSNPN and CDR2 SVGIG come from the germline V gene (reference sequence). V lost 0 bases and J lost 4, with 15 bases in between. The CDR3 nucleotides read TGTGCCTGGAGTGTAACGGCAGGGGCAGGCTATGGCTACACCTTC. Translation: CAWSVTAGAGYGYTF.

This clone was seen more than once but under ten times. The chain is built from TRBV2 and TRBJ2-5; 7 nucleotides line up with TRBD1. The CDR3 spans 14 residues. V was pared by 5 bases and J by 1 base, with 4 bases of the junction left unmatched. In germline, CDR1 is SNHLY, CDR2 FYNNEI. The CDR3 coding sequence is TGTGCCAGCAGTTTCACAGGGGCCCAAGAGACCCAGTACTTC. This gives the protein CASSFTGAQETQYF.

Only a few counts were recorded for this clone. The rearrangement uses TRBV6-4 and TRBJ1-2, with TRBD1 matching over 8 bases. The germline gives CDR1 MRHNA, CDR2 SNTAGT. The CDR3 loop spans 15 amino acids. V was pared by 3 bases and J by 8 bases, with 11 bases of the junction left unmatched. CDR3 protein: CASSDQGASITGYTF. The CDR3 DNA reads TGTGCCAGCAGTGATCAGGGGGCTTCGATTACGGGCTACACCTTC.

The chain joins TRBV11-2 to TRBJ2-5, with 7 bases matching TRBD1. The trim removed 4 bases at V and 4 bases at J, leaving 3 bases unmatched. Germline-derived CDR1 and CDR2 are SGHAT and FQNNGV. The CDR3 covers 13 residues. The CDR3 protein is CASSYTGVETQYF. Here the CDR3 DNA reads TGTGCCAGCAGCTATACAGGGGTAGAGACCCAGTACTTC. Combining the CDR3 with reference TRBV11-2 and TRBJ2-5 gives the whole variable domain EAGVAQSPRYKIIEKRQSVAFWCNPISGHATLYWYQQILGQGPKLLIQFQNNGVVDDSQLPKDRFSAERLKGVDSTLKIQPAKLEDSAVYLCASSYTGVETQYFGPGTRLLVL.

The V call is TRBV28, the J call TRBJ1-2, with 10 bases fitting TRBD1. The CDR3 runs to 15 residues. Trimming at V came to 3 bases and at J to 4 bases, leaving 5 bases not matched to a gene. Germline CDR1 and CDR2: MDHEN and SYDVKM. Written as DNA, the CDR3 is TGTGCCAGCAGTTTGGGGACAGGGGTCGTCTATGGCTACACCTTC. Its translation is CASSLGTGVVYGYTF.

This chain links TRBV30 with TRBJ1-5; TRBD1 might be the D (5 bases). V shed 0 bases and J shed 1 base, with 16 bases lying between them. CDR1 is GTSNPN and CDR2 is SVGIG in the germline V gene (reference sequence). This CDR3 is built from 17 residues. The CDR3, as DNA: TGTGCCTGGAGTGTAGCCAGGGAAGTTTTCAGCAATCAGCCCCAGCATTTT. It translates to CAWSVAREVFSNQPQHF.

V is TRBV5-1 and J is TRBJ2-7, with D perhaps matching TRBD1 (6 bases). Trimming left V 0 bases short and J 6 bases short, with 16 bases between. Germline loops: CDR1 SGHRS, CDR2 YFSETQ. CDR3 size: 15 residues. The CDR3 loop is CASSLGQTGRAEQYF. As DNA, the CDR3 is TGCGCCAGCAGCTTGGGCCAGACAGGTAGGGCCGAGCAGTACTTC.

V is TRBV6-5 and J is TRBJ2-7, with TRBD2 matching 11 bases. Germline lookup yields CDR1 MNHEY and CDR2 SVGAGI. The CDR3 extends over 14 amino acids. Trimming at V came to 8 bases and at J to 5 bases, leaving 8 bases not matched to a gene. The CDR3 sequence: CASCSGRAGDEQYF. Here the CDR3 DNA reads TGTGCCAGCTGTAGCGGGAGGGCGGGGGACGAGCAGTACTTC.

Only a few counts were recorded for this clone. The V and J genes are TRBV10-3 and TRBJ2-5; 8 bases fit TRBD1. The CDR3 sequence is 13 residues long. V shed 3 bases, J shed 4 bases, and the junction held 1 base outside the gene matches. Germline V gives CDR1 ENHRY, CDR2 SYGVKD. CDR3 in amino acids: CAISDQGAETQYF. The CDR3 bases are TGTGCCATCAGTGATCAGGGGGCAGAGACCCAGTACTTC.

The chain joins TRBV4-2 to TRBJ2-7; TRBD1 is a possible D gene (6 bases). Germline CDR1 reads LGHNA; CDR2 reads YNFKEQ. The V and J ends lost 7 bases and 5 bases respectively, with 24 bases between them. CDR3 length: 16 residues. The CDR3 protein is CASNDPNRGIMDEQYF. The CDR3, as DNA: TGTGCCAGCAACGACCCAAATAGGGGGATAATGGACGAGCAGTACTTC.

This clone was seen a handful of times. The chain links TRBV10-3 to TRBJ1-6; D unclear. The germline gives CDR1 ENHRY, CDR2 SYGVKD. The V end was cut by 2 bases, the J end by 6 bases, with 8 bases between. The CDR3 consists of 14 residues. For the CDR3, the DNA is TGTGCCATCAGTGAGCTCGGCGGTAATTCACCCCTCCACTTT. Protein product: CAISELGGNSPLHF.

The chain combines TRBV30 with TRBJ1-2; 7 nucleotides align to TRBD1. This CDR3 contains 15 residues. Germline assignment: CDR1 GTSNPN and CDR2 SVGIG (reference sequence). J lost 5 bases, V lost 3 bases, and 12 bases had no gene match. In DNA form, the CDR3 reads TGTGCCTGGAGGCGCAGAGACAGGGCTATATATGGCTACACCTTC. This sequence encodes CAWRRRDRAIYGYTF.

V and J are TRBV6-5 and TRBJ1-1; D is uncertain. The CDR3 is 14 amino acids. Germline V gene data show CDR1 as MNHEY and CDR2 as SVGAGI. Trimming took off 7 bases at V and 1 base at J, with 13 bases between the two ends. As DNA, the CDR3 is TGTGCCAGCAACTTGGCCGGAGGGAACACTGAAGCTTTCTTT. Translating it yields CASNLAGGNTEAFF.

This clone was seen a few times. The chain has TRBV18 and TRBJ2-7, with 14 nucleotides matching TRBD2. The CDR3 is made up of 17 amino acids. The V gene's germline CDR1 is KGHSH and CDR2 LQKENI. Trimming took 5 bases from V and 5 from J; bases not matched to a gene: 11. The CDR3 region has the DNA TGTGCCAGCTCATCAGGGACTAGCGGGAGCGGAGAGGACGAGCAGTACTTC. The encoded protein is CASSSGTSGSGEDEQYF.

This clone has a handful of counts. CDR3 coding DNA: TGTGCCACACAGACAGGGCACGGTAGCAATCAGCCCCAGCATTTT. It encodes CATQTGHGSNQPQHF. The chain carries TRBV10-3 and TRBJ1-5, with TRBD1 matching over 7 bases. This CDR3 region has 15 residues. The trim removed 10 bases at V and 0 bases at J, leaving 9 bases unmatched. CDR1 is ENHRY and CDR2 is SYGVKD in the germline V gene.

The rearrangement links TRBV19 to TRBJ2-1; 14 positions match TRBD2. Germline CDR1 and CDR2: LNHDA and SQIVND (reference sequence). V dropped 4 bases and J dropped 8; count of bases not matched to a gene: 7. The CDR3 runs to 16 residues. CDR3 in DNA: TGTGCCAGTAGTAGGGGAAGACTAGCGGGAGGGGATGAGCAGTTCTTC. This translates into CASSRGRLAGGDEQFF.

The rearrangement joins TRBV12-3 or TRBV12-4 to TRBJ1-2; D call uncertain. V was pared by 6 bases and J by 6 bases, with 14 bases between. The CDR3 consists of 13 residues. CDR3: CASRKKEYDGYTF. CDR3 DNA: TGTGCCAGCAGAAAAAAAGAGTATGATGGCTACACCTTC.

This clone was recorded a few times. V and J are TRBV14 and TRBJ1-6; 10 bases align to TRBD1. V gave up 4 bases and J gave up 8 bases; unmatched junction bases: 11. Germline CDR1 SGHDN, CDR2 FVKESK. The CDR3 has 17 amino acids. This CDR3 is CASSRFRTGTGDSPLHF. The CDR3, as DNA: TGTGCCAGCAGCCGATTTAGGACCGGGACAGGGGATTCACCCCTCCACTTT.

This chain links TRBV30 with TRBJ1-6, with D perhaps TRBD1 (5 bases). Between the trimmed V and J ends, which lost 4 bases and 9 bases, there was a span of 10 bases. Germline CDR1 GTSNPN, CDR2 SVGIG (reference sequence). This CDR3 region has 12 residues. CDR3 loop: CAWTREGSPLHF. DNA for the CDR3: TGTGCCTGGACCAGGGAAGGTTCACCCCTCCACTTT.

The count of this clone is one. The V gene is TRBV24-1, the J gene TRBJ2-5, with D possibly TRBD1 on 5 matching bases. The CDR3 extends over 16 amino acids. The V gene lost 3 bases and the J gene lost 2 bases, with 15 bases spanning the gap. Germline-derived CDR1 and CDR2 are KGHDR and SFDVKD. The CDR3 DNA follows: TGTGCCACCAGTGATGGTGGGGCAGGAGAGCAAGAGACCCAGTACTTC. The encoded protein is CATSDGGAGEQETQYF.

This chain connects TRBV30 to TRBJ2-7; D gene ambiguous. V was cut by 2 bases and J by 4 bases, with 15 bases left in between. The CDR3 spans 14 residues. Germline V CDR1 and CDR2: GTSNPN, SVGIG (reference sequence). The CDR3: CAWSLNLPPYEQYF. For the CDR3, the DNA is TGTGCCTGGAGTTTGAATCTACCACCTTACGAGCAGTACTTC.

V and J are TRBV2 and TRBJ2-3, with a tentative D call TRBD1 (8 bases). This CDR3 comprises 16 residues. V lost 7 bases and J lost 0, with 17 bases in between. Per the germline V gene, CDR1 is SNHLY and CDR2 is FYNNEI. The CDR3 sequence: CASTTGGVYSTDTQYF. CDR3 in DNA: TGTGCCAGCACTACAGGGGGGGTCTATAGCACAGATACGCAGTATTTT.

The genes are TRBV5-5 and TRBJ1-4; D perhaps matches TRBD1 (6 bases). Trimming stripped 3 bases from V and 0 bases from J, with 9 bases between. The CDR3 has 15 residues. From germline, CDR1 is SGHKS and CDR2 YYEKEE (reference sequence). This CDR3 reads CASSSDSATNEKLFF. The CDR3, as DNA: TGTGCCAGCAGCTCGGACAGTGCAACTAATGAAAAACTGTTTTTT. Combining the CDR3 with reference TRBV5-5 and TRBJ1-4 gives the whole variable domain DAGVTQSPTHLIKTRGQQVTLRCSPISGHKSVSWYQQVLGQGPQFIFQYYEKEERGRGNFPDRFSARQFPNYSSELNVNALLLGDSALYLCASSSDSATNEKLFFGSGTQLSVL.

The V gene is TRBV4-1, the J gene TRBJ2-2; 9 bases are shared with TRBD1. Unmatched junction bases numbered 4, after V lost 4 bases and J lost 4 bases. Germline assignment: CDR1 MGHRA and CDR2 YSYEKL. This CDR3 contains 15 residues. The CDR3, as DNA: TGCGCCAGCAGCCCAGGGACAGGGTTCACCGGGGAGCTGTTTTTT. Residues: CASSPGTGFTGELFF.

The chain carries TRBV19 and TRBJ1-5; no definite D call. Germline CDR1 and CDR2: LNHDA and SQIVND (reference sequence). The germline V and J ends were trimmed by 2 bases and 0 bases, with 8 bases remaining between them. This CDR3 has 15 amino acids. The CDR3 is CASSIIRYSNQPQHF. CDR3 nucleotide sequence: TGTGCCAGTAGTATAATCAGGTATAGCAATCAGCCCCAGCATTTT. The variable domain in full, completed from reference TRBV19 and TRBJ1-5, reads DGGITQSPKYLFRKEGQNVTLSCEQNLNHDAMYWYRQDPGQGLRLIYYSQIVNDFQKGDIAEGYSVSREKKESFPLTVTSAQKNPTAFYLCASSIIRYSNQPQHFGDGTRLSIL.

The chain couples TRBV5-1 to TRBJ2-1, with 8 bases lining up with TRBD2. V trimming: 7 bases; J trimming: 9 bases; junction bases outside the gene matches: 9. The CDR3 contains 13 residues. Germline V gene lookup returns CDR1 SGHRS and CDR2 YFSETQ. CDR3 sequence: CASGGLELREQFF. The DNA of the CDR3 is TGCGCCAGCGGGGGACTAGAGCTACGTGAGCAGTTCTTC.

CDR3 DNA sequence: TGTGCCAGCAGCCACGAACAGGGATTTGGCTACACCTTC. Protein product: CASSHEQGFGYTF. The chain uses TRBV11-3 and TRBJ1-2; D is possibly TRBD1 (6 bases). The germline V gene has CDR1 SGHNT and CDR2 YENEEA. This CDR3 comprises 13 residues. The V gene lost 5 bases and the J gene lost 7 bases, with 14 bases spanning the gap.